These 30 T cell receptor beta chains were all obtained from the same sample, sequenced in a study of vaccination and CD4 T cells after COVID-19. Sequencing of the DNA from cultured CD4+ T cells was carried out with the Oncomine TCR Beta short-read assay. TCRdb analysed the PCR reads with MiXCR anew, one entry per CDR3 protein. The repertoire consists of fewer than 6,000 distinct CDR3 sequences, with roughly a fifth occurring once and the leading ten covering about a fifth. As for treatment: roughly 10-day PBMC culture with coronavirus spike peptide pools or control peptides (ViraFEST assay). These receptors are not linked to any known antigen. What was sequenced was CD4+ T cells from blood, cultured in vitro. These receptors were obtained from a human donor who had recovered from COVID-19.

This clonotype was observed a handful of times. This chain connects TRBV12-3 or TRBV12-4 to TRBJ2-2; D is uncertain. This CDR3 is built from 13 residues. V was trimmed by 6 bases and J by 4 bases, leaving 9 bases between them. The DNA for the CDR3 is TGTGCCAGCAGCCCCACTTTCACCGGGGAGCTGTTTTTT. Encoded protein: CASSPTFTGELFF.

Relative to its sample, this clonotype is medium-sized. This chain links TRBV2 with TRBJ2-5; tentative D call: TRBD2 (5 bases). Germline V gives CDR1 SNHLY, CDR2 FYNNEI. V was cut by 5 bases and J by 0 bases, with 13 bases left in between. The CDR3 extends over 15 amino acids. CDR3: CASSWAPGYQETQYF. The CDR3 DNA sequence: TGTGCCAGCAGTTGGGCCCCGGGGTACCAAGAGACCCAGTACTTC. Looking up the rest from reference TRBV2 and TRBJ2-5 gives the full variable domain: EPEVTQTPSHQVTQMGQEVILRCVPISNHLYFYWYRQILGQKVEFLVSFYNNEISEKSEIFDDQFSVERPDGSNFTLKIRSTKLEDSAMYFCASSWAPGYQETQYFGPGTRLLVL.

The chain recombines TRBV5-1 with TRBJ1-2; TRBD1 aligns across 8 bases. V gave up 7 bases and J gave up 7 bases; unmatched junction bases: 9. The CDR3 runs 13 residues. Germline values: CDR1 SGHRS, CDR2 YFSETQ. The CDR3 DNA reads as TGCGCCAGCGACCCGACAGGGGTGGGTGGCTACACCTTC. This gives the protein CASDPTGVGGYTF.

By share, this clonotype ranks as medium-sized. The CDR3 DNA is TGTGCCAGCTCACCAAGGGAGTTTACTTATGGCTACACCTTC. Translating gives CASSPREFTYGYTF. This sequence joins TRBV18 and TRBJ1-2; D is uncertain. The V and J ends lost 2 bases and 5 bases respectively, with 12 bases between them. CDR3 length equals 14 residues. Germline V gene sequence: CDR1 KGHSH, CDR2 LQKENI.

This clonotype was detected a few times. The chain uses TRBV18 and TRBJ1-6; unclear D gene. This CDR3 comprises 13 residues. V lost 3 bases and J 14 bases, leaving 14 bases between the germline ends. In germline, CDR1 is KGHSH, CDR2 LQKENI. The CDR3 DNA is TGTGCCAGCTCACCCTCCTCGGGTTCGGCCCTCCACTTT. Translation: CASSPSSGSALHF.

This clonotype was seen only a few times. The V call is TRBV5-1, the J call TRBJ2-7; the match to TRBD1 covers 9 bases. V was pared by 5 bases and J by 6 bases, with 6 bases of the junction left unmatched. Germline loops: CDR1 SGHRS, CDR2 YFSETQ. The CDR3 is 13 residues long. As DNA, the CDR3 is TGCGCCAGCAGGATGACAGGGGGGACCGAGCAGTACTTC. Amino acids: CASRMTGGTEQYF.

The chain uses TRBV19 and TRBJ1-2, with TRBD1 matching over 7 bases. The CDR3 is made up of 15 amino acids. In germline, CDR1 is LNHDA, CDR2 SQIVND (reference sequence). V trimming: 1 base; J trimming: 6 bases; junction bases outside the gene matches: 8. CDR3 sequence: CASSIAVTGSNGYTF. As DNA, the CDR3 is TGTGCCAGTAGTATAGCGGTGACAGGGTCTAATGGCTACACCTTC. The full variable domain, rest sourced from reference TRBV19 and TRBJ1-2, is DGGITQSPKYLFRKEGQNVTLSCEQNLNHDAMYWYRQDPGQGLRLIYYSQIVNDFQKGDIAEGYSVSREKKESFPLTVTSAQKNPTAFYLCASSIAVTGSNGYTFGSGTRLTVV.

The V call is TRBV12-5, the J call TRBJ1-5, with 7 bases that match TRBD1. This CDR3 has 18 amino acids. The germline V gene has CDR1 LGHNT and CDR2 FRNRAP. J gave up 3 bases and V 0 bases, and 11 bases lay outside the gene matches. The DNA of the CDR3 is TGTGCTAGTGGTTTGGTACTTTCGGCGGGACAGAACAATCAGCCCCAGCATTTT. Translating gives CASGLVLSAGQNNQPQHF.

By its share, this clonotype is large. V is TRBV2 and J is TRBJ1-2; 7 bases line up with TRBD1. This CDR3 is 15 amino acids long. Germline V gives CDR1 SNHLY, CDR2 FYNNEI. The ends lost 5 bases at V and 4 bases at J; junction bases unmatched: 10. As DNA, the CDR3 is TGTGCCAGCAGTTTTACTGACAGGGTGGGCTATGGCTACACCTTC. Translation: CASSFTDRVGYGYTF.

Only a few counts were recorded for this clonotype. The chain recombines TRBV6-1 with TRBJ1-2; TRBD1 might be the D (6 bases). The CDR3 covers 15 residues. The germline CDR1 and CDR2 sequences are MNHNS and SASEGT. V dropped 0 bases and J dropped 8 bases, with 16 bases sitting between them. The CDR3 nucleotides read TGTGCCAGCAGTGAAGCCGATGGGGGGCGGAGAGGCTACACCTTC. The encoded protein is CASSEADGGRRGYTF.

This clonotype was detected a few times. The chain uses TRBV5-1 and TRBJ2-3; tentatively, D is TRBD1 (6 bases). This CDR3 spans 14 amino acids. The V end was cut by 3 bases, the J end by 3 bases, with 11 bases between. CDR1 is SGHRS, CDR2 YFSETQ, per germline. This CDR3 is CASSSERGTDTQYF. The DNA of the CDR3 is TGCGCCAGCAGCTCTGAGAGGGGGACAGATACGCAGTATTTT.

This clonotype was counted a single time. For the CDR3, the DNA is TGTGCCAGCAGCCAAGCAAGGGGAAGTTCACCCCTCCACTTT. Translation: CASSQARGSSPLHF. The chain carries TRBV3-1 and TRBJ1-6, with a weak D call TRBD1 (5 bases). The germline gives CDR1 LGHDT, CDR2 YNNKEL (reference sequence). Trimming shortened V by 1 base and J by 9 bases, and 10 bases separated the two germline ends. The CDR3 length is 14 residues.

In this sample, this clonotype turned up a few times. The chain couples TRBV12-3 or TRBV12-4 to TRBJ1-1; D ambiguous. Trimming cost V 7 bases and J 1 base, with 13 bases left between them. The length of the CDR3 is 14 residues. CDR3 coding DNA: TGTGCCAGCAAAGGAGGGCAGGCGAACACTGAAGCTTTCTTT. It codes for CASKGGQANTEAFF.

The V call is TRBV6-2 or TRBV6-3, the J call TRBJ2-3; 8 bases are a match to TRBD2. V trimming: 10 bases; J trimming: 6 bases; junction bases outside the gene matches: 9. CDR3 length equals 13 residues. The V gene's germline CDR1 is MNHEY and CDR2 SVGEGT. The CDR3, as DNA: TGTGCCATTGAAGGGACTAGGTCCGATACGCAGTATTTT. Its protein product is CAIEGTRSDTQYF.

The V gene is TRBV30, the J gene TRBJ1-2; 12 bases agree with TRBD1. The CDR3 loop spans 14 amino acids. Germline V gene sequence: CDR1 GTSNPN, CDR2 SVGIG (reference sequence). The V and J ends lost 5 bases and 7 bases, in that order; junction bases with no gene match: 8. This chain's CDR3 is CAWAPGQGASGYTF. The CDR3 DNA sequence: TGTGCCTGGGCCCCGGGACAGGGGGCGTCTGGCTACACCTTC.

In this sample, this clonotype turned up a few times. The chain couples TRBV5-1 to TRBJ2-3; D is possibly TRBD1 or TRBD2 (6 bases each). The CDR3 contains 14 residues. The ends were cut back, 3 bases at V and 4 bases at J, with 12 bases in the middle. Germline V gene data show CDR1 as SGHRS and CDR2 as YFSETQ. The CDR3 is CASSSTGAADTQYF. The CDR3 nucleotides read TGCGCCAGCAGCTCTACGGGGGCGGCAGATACGCAGTATTTT.

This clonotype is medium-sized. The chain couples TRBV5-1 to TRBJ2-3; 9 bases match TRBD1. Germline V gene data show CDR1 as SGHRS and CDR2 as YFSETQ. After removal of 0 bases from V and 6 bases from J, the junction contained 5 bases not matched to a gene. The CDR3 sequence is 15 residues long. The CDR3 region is CASSLGDRARDTQYF. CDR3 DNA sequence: TGCGCCAGCAGCTTGGGGGACAGGGCGCGGGATACGCAGTATTTT.

In nucleotides, the CDR3 is TGTGCCAGTAGTATGGGGGGCGTGAGCAATCAGCCCCAGCATTTT. Amino acids: CASSMGGVSNQPQHF. The chain links TRBV19 to TRBJ1-5, with a weak D call TRBD1 (6 bases). V was trimmed by 3 bases and J by 1 base, leaving 10 bases between them. The CDR3 sequence is 15 residues long. Germline lookup yields CDR1 LNHDA and CDR2 SQIVND (reference sequence). The full variable domain, with the rest looked up from reference TRBV19 and TRBJ1-5, is DGGITQSPKYLFRKEGQNVTLSCEQNLNHDAMYWYRQDPGQGLRLIYYSQIVNDFQKGDIAEGYSVSREKKESFPLTVTSAQKNPTAFYLCASSMGGVSNQPQHFGDGTRLSIL.

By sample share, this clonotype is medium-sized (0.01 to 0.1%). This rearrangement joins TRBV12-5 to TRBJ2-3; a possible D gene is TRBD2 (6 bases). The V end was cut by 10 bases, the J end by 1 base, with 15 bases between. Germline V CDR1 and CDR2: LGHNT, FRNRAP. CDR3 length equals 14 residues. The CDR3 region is CAITGGGGTDTQYF. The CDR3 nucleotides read TGTGCTATTACCGGGGGTGGTGGCACAGATACGCAGTATTTT.

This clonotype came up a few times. The CDR3 DNA is TGTGCCAGCTCAGACACGGAAGGAAACACCATATATTTT. Protein product: CASSDTEGNTIYF. The V and J genes are TRBV18 and TRBJ1-3, with D unclear. V lost 5 bases, J lost 4 bases, and 9 bases lay in between. In germline, CDR1 is KGHSH, CDR2 LQKENI. There are 13 residues in the CDR3.

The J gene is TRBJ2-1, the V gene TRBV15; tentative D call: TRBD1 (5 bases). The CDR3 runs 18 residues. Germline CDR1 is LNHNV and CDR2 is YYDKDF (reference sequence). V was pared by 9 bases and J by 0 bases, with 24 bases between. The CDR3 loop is CATETPLSGANSYNEQFF. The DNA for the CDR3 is TGTGCCACTGAAACTCCTCTAAGTGGGGCTAACTCCTACAATGAGCAGTTCTTC.

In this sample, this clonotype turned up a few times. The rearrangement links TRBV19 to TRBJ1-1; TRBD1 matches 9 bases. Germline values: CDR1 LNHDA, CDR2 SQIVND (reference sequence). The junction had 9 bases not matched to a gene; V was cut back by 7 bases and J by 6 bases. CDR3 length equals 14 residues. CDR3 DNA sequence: TGTGCCAGTAAGCTACAGGGGGCCGGGGCTGAAGCTTTCTTT. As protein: CASKLQGAGAEAFF. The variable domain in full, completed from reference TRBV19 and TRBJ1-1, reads DGGITQSPKYLFRKEGQNVTLSCEQNLNHDAMYWYRQDPGQGLRLIYYSQIVNDFQKGDIAEGYSVSREKKESFPLTVTSAQKNPTAFYLCASKLQGAGAEAFFGQGTRLTVV.

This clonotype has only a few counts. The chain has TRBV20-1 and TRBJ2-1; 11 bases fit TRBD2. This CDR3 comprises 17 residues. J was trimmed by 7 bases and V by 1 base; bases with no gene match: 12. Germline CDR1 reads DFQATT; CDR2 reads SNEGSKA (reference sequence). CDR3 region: CSARVPLAGGRGNEQFF. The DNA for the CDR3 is TGCAGTGCTAGAGTCCCCCTAGCGGGGGGCCGGGGAAATGAGCAGTTCTTC.

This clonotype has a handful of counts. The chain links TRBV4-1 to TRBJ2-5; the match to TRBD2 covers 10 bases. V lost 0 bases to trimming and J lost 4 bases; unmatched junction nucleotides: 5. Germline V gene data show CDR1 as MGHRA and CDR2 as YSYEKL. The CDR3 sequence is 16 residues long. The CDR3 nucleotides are TGCGCCAGCAGCCAAGATAGAAGCGGGGGGGTAGAGACCCAGTACTTC. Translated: CASSQDRSGGVETQYF.

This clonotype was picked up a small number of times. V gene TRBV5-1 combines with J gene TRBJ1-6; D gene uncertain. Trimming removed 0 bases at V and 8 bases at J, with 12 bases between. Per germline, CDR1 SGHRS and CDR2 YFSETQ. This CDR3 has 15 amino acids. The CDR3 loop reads CASSLAFLGDSPLHF. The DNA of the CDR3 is TGCGCCAGCAGCTTGGCCTTTTTGGGTGATTCACCCCTCCACTTT.

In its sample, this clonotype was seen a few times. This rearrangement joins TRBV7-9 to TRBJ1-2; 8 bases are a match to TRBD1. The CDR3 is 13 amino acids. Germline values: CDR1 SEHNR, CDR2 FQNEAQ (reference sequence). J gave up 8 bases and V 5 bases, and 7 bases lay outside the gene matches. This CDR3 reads CASSRTGNSGYTF. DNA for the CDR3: TGTGCCAGCAGCCGGACAGGGAACTCGGGCTACACCTTC.

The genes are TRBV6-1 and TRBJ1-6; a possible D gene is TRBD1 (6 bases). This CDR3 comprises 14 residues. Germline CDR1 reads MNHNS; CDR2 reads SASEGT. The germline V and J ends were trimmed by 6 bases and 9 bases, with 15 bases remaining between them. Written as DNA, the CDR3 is TGTGCCAGCAGGCAACAGGGCGGGGGTTCACCCCTCCACTTT. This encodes CASRQQGGGSPLHF.

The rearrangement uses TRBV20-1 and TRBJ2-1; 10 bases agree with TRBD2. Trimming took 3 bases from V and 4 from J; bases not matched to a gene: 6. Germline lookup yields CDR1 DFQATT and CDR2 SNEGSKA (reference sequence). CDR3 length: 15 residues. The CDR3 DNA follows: TGCAGTGCTAGGCCTAGCGGGGGATTGTACAATGAGCAGTTCTTC. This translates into CSARPSGGLYNEQFF.

The CDR3 loop reads CASSPRGVDTEAFF. The CDR3 DNA follows: TGTGCCAGCTCACCAAGGGGAGTCGACACTGAAGCTTTCTTT. The gene calls are TRBV18 and TRBJ1-1; tentatively, D is TRBD1 (5 bases). CDR3 length: 14 residues. V lost 2 bases and J 3 bases, leaving 10 bases between the germline ends. Germline loops: CDR1 KGHSH, CDR2 LQKENI.

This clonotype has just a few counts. The DNA for the CDR3 is TGCGCCAGCAGTCAATCGGGGATTTCTGGTGGCTACACCTTC. Protein product: CASSQSGISGGYTF. This chain uses TRBV23-1 with TRBJ1-2; D is uncertain. TRBV23-1 is an open reading frame whose function is uncertain. The V and J ends lost 0 bases and 7 bases respectively, with 12 bases between them. This CDR3 is 14 amino acids long.